This TCR beta chain is drawn from a study of blood T cell repertoires in COVID-19. About the research overall: Sample material is recorded as cDNA or gDNA derived from T cells, B-cell-depleted T cells, or PBMCs.

In the original processing: Reference gene primer amplification in the assay estimated nucleated cell counts. TCRdb's copy holds only in-frame clones and misses some; the assay was immunoSEQ multiplex PCR. V and J calls and clone size are copied from that table; D and trimming were computed from the DNA. This repertoire shows approximately 240,000 clones, approximately 90% found once; its top ten account for approximately 2%. Clinical histories supplied by participants themselves formed the basis of cohort assignment. Among Cohort 3 donors, those recovered had two negative PCRs, clearance, or symptom resolution. Germline CDR1 is PRHDT and CDR2 is FYEKMQ (reference sequence). Trimming removed 1 base at V and 7 bases at J, with 14 bases between. The CDR3 is 15 residues long.

The sequence came from a woman younger than 35 who had recovered from COVID-19. The sample was PBMCs or T cells enriched from blood (not recorded which). The J gene is TRBJ2-1, the V gene TRBV13; a weak D match, TRBD2 (6 bases). Here the CDR3 reads CASSLVGTGDNEQFF. CDR3 nucleotides: TGTGCCAGCAGCTTAGTGGGGACGGGGGATAATGAGCAGTTCTTC.